A few counts support the clone carrying this T cell receptor beta chain. As yet, its antigen is unknown. Prepared TCR beta cDNA libraries contained unique molecular identifiers. MiXCR, run by TCRdb on the PCR reads, gives a single entry per CDR3 protein. This sample has about half a million distinct CDR3 sequences, with under 55% found just once. This specimen comes from a study of post-analysis software for immune sequencing data. Findings and limits, study-wide: The five TRBV segments detected at higher frequency in patients than in controls included TRBV5-6, TRBV5-1 and TRBV20-1.

Germline CDR1 reads SEHNR; CDR2 reads FQNEAQ (reference sequence). Deletions cut 5 bases from V and 4 bases from J, with 20 bases between. The CDR3 loop spans 16 amino acids. Sequencing input: blood. The clonotype was recovered from a girl aged 10 to 17 with multiple sclerosis. V is TRBV7-9 and J is TRBJ1-2; D possibly corresponds to TRBD1 (5 bases). This CDR3 reads CASSPNGDGASYGYTF. The CDR3 region has the DNA TGTGCCAGCAGCCCAAACGGGGACGGGGCGTCCTATGGCTACACCTTC.